Below are 9 T cell receptor beta chains sequenced from a single sample in a study of regulatory T cells in long-lasting Graves disease. Libraries of TCR beta came from iRepertoire HTBI primers plus Arm-PCR of CDR3 regions. TCRdb analysed the multiplex PCR reads with MiXCR anew, one entry per CDR3 protein. In the table there are some 600,000 distinct CDR3 sequences, 15% to 20% of which are singletons. Time point in this sample: newly diagnosed GD, antithyroid drugs for less than 3 months. The authors made the TCR library using RNA they extracted from PBMCs. The same specimen was also included in a second study, on T cells in Graves' hyperthyroidism and ophthalmopathy.

The sample here was peripheral blood mononuclear cells (PBMCs), taken at new diagnosis, from a patient treated with antithyroid drugs. These receptors all come from a man in his late teens or twenties with Graves disease.

There are many counts of this clonotype. This chain uses TRBV5-1 with TRBJ2-7; D is possibly TRBD1 (6 bases). V lost 0 bases and J lost 5, with 12 bases in between. Germline V lookup: CDR1 SGHRS, CDR2 YFSETQ. The CDR3 contains 14 residues. CDR3 residues: CASSLAGERNEQYF. In nucleotides, the CDR3 is TGCGCCAGCAGCTTGGCAGGGGAGAGGAACGAGCAGTACTTC.

This clonotype came up many times. CDR3 bases: TGTGCCTGGAGTGTACAAGGGCTCACTGAAGCTTTCTTT. Its protein is CAWSVQGLTEAFF. The chain recombines TRBV30 with TRBJ1-1; D gene unclear. This CDR3 has 13 residues. V was pared by 0 bases and J by 4 bases, with 9 bases between. Germline V gives CDR1 GTSNPN, CDR2 SVGIG (reference sequence).

This clonotype was counted ten times or more. This rearrangement joins TRBV18 to TRBJ2-5; D call uncertain. V lost 4 bases and J 4 bases, leaving 4 bases between the germline ends. Germline V lookup: CDR1 KGHSH, CDR2 LQKENI. The CDR3 totals 11 residues. CDR3 in DNA: TGTGCCAGCTCACGGGCAGAGACCCAGTACTTC. This encodes CASSRAETQYF.

This clonotype was counted at least ten times. The chain joins TRBV6-1 to TRBJ2-5, with D uncertain. Germline CDR1 and CDR2: MNHNS and SASEGT. V shed 7 bases and J shed 2 bases, with 11 bases lying between them. CDR3 size: 13 residues. CDR3 protein: CASKPRRQETQYF. CDR3 coding DNA: TGTGCCAGCAAGCCCAGAAGACAAGAGACCCAGTACTTC.

This clonotype occurred many times. The chain is built from TRBV7-9 and TRBJ2-7, with D uncertain. Trimming pared 4 bases from V and 2 bases from J, leaving 9 bases between. Per the germline V gene, CDR1 is SEHNR and CDR2 is FQNEAQ (reference sequence). This CDR3 spans 13 amino acids. This chain's CDR3 is CASSSRFPYEQYF. The CDR3 region has the DNA TGTGCCAGCAGCTCCAGGTTTCCCTACGAGCAGTACTTC.

V gene TRBV20-1 combines with J gene TRBJ1-5; 11 positions agree with TRBD1. The J segment lost 7 bases and the V segment lost 6 bases, leaving 14 bases of the junction unmatched. This CDR3 has 16 amino acids. CDR1 and CDR2 from the germline V gene are DFQATT and SNEGSKA (reference sequence). CDR3 sequence: CSATAGTGGTGQPQHF. In DNA form, the CDR3 reads TGCAGTGCCACTGCCGGGACAGGGGGAACGGGGCAGCCCCAGCATTTT.

This clonotype was recorded at least ten times. The rearrangement uses TRBV6-5 and TRBJ2-3, with TRBD2 matching 14 bases. The ends lost 0 bases at V and 7 bases at J; junction bases unmatched: 3. CDR1 is MNHEY and CDR2 is SVGAGI in the germline V gene. The CDR3 is 16 residues long. In DNA form, the CDR3 reads TGTGCCAGCAGTTACTCGGGACTAGCGGGAGAGAATACGCAGTATTTT. Amino acids: CASSYSGLAGENTQYF.

The sample holds a few counts of this clonotype. This chain uses TRBV27 with TRBJ2-2, with no clear D. CDR1 MNHEY and CDR2 SMNVEV come from the germline V gene (reference sequence). Deletions cut 3 bases from V and 4 bases from J, with 9 bases between. The CDR3 spans 14 residues. The CDR3 nucleotides read TGTGCCAGCAGTTTGCGGCGGTTCACCGGGGAGCTGTTTTTT. This sequence encodes CASSLRRFTGELFF.

In its sample, this clonotype was seen a few times. V is TRBV20-1 and J is TRBJ2-7; 8 nucleotides match TRBD1. CDR1 is DFQATT and CDR2 is SNEGSKA in the germline V gene (reference sequence). CDR3 length: 13 residues. V gave up 6 bases and J gave up 3 bases; unmatched junction bases: 7. The CDR3 here is CSAGRTGLYEQYF. The CDR3 nucleotides read TGCAGTGCAGGGAGGACAGGGCTCTACGAGCAGTACTTC.